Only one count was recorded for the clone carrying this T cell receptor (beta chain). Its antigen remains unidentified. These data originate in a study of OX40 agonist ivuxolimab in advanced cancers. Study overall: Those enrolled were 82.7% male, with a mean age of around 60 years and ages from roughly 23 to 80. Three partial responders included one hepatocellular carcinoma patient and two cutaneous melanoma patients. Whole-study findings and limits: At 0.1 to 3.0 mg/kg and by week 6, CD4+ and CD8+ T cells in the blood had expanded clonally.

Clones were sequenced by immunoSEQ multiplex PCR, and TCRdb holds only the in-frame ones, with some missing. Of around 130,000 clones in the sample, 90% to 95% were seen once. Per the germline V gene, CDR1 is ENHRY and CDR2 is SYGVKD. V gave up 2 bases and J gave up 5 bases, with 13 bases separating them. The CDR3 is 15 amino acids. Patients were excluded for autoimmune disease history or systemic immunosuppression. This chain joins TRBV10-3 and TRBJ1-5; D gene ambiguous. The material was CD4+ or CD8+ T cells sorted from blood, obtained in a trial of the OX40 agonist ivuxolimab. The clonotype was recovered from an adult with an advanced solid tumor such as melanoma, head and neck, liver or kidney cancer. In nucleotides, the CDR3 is TGTGCCATCAGTGAGAGGCCCGAACCCGATCAGCCCCAGCATTTT. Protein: CAISERPEPDQPQHF.